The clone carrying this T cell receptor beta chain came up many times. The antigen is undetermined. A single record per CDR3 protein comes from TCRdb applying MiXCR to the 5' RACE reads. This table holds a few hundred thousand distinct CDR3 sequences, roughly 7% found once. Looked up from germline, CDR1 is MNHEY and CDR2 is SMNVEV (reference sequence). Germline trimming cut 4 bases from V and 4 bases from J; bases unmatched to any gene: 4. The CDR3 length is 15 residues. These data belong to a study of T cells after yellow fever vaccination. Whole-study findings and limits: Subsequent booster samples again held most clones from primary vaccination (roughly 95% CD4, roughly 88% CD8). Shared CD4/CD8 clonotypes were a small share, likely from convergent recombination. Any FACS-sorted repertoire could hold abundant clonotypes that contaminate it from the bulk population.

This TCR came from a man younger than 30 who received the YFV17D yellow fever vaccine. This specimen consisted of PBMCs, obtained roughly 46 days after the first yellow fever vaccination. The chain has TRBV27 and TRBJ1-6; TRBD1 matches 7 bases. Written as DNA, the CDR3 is TGTGCCAGCAGTTCGACAGGGAATTATAATTCACCCCTCCACTTT. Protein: CASSSTGNYNSPLHF.